This is a list of T cell receptor beta chains from one sample in a study of T cell changes during pregnancy in multiple sclerosis. Method: immunoSEQ multiplex PCR; TCRdb's copy keeps in-frame clones and lacks some. The sample shows approximately 88,000 clones, almost 95% of them seen only once. The material sequenced was peripheral blood, taken in the first trimester of pregnancy. Receptors were obtained from a female donor with multiple sclerosis, enrolled in a pregnancy study. Each CDR3 is given with its conserved first and last residue. The D gene is left open where the match is weak. Expanded clones are given a class, and other clones once, few, many or no size at all.

v_gene	abundance	j_gene	d_gene	CDR3aa	CDR3nt
TRBV7-2	-	TRBJ2-7	-	CASSLAGGGSYEQYF	TGTGCCAGCAGCTTAGCGGGAGGAGGGTCCTACGAGCAGTACTTC
TRBV30	few	TRBJ2-1	TRBD2	CAWSAAAGGPSEQFF	TGTGCCTGGAGTGCGGCAGCGGGAGGGCCGAGTGAGCAGTTCTTC
TRBV7-9	-	TRBJ2-7	-	CASSLVPGVKYEQYF	TGTGCCAGCAGCTTAGTTCCAGGGGTGAAGTACGAGCAGTACTTC
TRBV5-1	-	TRBJ2-1	-	CASSLVFGRLKRNEQFF	TGCGCCAGCAGCTTGGTGTTTGGGAGGTTAAAGCGCAATGAGCAGTTCTTC
TRBV9	-	TRBJ2-7	TRBD1	CASSARTGFTYEQYF	TGTGCCAGCAGCGCCCGGACAGGATTTACCTACGAGCAGTACTTC
TRBV28	-	TRBJ1-3	TRBD1	CASSLDRVTTIYF	TGTGCCAGCAGTTTAGACAGGGTAACCACCATATATTTT
TRBV10-2	-	TRBJ2-1	TRBD1	CASRVDTGGNYEQFF	TGCGCCAGCAGGGTTGACACAGGGGGGAATTATGAGCAGTTCTTC
TRBV28	-	TRBJ2-1	TRBD2	CASSAPLAGAGNEQFF	TGTGCCAGCAGTGCCCCACTAGCGGGAGCGGGCAATGAGCAGTTCTTC
TRBV28	-	TRBJ1-1	TRBD1	CASSFSTGVFTEAFF	TGTGCCAGCAGTTTTTCGACAGGGGTATTCACTGAAGCTTTCTTT
TRBV5-1	once	TRBJ2-3	TRBD1	CASSLGTGTISTDTQYF	TGCGCCAGCAGCTTAGGGACAGGGACGATTAGCACAGATACGCAGTATTTT
TRBV7-8	-	TRBJ1-5	TRBD1	CASSLGGQGGNQPQHF	TGTGCCAGCAGCTTAGGGGGACAGGGCGGCAATCAGCCCCAGCATTTT
TRBV18	-	TRBJ2-5	TRBD1	CASSPVGRGQETQYF	TGTGCCAGCTCACCAGTCGGCAGGGGGCAAGAGACCCAGTACTTC